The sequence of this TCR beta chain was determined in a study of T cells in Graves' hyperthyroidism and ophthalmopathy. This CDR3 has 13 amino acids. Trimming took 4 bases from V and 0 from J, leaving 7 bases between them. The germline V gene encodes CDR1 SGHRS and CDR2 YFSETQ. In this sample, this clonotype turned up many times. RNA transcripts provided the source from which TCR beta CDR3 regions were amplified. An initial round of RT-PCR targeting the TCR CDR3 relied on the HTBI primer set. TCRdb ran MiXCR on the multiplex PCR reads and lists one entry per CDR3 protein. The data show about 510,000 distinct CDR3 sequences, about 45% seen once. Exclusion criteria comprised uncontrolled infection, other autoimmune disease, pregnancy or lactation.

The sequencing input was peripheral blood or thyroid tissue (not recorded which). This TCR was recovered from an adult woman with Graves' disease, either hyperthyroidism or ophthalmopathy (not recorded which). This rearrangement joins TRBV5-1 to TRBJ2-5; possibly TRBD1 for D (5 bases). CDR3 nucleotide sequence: TGCGCCAGCAGCCGACAGTACCAAGAGACCCAGTACTTC. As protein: CASSRQYQETQYF.